This T cell receptor beta chain was documented in a study of vaccination effects on CD4 cells after COVID-19 (dated by TCRdb to between 2021 and 2024). At the level of the whole study: Post-vaccine samples across the study were collected a median of 72 days after the second dose, with a range of 14 to 241. The study compared SARS-CoV-2 spike-specific CD4+ TCR repertoires before and after mRNA vaccination in COVID-19 convalescent patients and infection-naive vaccine recipients. Altogether, roughly 10 COVID-19 convalescent patients and several SARS-CoV-2-naive healthy vaccine recipients made up the full study. Cultures from other donors in the study were sequenced with the Oncomine TCR Beta short-read assay on an Illumina iSeq 100. What the work shows at the level of the full study, not this receptor alone: The study was limited by a small number of convalescent patients and lacked early post-infection timepoints. Among healthy vaccine recipients, nearly all vaccine-induced clones were SARS-CoV-2 mono-reactive, and only 1 of 255 was cross-reactive with common cold coronaviruses. Clones induced by infection and clones induced by vaccination both contracted markedly at late timepoints after vaccination, which fits with T cell responses waning over time.

From cysteine to phenylalanine, the CDR3 is 17 amino acids long. The retained sequence is limited to the CDR3, 51 bases, with the frame set at the first base. CDR1 is given as SGDLS and CDR2 as YYNGEE, both from the germline V gene. A distance of 15 bases separates the germline ends of V and J, which lose 1 base and 2 bases respectively. The ViraFEST assay stimulated PBMC with viral peptide pools and then used TCR sequencing to identify antigen-specific CD4+ T cell clonotypes by expansion. After less than 13 days of culture, CD4+ T cells were isolated with the EasySep CD4+ T cell isolation kit. Each participant got two doses of an mRNA SARS-CoV-2 vaccine, either BNT162b2 or mRNA-1273. Healthy vaccine recipients had no prior SARS-CoV-2 infection, confirmed by negative nucleocapsid antibodies before and after vaccination. Some 2 million PBMC per well were cultured with approximately 10 ug/ml peptides in IMDM containing 5% human AB serum, around 10 IU/ml IL-2 and gentamicin. Half of the culture medium was replaced with fresh IL-2-containing medium on days 3 and 7. Unless noted otherwise, every peptide stimulation condition was cultured in triplicate wells. Using Ficoll-Paque Plus gradient centrifugation, PBMC were separated from whole blood and then either used fresh or cryopreserved at -140C. The spike proteins of SARS-CoV-2 and of the common cold coronaviruses HCoV-NL63, HCoV-OC43 and HCoV-229E were spanned by overlapping peptide pools. Genomic DNA was extracted from cultured CD4+ T cells with the QIAamp micro DNA kit.

Notes on this clone: Its antigen remains unidentified. The record has no base qualities; no much larger clone is one base away.

Receptors were amplified or captured by the immunoSEQ multiplex PCR assay. DNA from the cultured, isolated CD4+ T cells was subjected to TCR beta CDR3 sequencing. Concerning the study's data processing: Non-productive TCR sequences were discarded, and reads were trimmed to the CDR3 region, with only CDR3s of 7 or more amino acids retained. Antigen-specific clonotypes were identified using the MANAFEST web app by comparison of expansion in peptide wells against reference cultures. To be called positive, a clone needed expansion at FDR<0.05 compared with the reference and with all other wells, an odds ratio greater than 5, and a frequency greater than 0.1% in two replicate wells. A clonotype was called cross-reactive if it was significantly expanded both in SARS-CoV-2 spike wells and in at least one common cold coronavirus spike condition. Levenshtein distance calculated with the stringdist R package was used to assess CDR3 similarity, and unrooted trees were constructed with ape in R 3.6.1. Here the immuneACCESS table is served through TCRdb, limited to in-frame sequences with V and J called. Missing clones are a known gap in these copies; in checked studies unresolved V genes cover under half, and the rest lacks a known reason. Clone size and V and J calls were adopted from that table, with D and trimming inferred from the DNA. The sample contains roughly 68,000 clones, 74% of them found a single time. The top ten clonotypes cover roughly 1.4% of the sample.

The rearrangement joined TRBV9 to TRBJ2-2; tentative D gene TRBD2, with 7 bases matching. The source material was CD4+ T cells from PBMCs cultured with HCoV-229E spike peptides, sampled after COVID-19 vaccination. The cell subset or site label for this specimen denotes: HCoV-229E spike overlapping peptide pool stimulation. The sequence came from a human donor who received a COVID-19 vaccine. The CDR3 loop reads CASSVRGALGNTGELFF. In nucleotide form, the sequence is TGTGCCAGCAGCGTACGGGGGGCTCTGGGAAACACCGGGGAGCTGTTTTTT. The reference TRBV9 and TRBJ2-2 proteins fill in what lies around the CDR3, so the full variable domain reads DSGVTQTPKHLITATGQRVTLRCSPRSGDLSVYWYQQSLDQGLQFLIQYYNGEERAKGNILERFSAQQFPDLHSELNLSSLELGDSALYFCASSVRGALGNTGELFFGEGSRLTVL.